Following are 15 T cell receptor beta chains from one sample sequenced in a study of blood T cell repertoires in COVID-19. TCRdb's table, derived via immunoSEQ multiplex PCR, lists solely in-frame clones and lacks some. The table has some 60,000 clones, approximately 78% seen once; the top ten hold 10% to 15%. The sequencing sample was made of peripheral blood. All receptors derive from a human donor in a cohort sampled during active COVID-19.

The V call is TRBV18, the J call TRBJ2-7, with D possibly matching TRBD2 (6 bases). The CDR3 spans 15 residues. The V and J ends lost 3 bases and 2 bases respectively, with 14 bases between them. Germline lookup yields CDR1 KGHSH and CDR2 LQKENI. In DNA, the CDR3 is TGTGCCAGCTCACCCGGGGAGGAGAAGACCTACGAGCAGTACTTC. This encodes CASSPGEEKTYEQYF.

The chain links TRBV2 to TRBJ2-1; no definite D call. The CDR3 runs 13 residues. V was cut by 6 bases and J by 4 bases, with 10 bases left in between. The germline CDR1 and CDR2 sequences are SNHLY and FYNNEI. As DNA, the CDR3 is TGTGCCAGCAGCTTTGGCCGTTACAATGAGCAGTTCTTC. Translation: CASSFGRYNEQFF.

V and J are TRBV19 and TRBJ2-2, with 7 bases fitting TRBD1. Unmatched junction bases numbered 14, after V lost 10 bases and J lost 0 bases. Germline assignment: CDR1 LNHDA and CDR2 SQIVND (reference sequence). This CDR3 has 17 amino acids. The CDR3 bases are TGTGCCACCCATCCAAAAGACAGGGTCGCGAACACCGGGGAGCTGTTTTTT. It translates to CATHPKDRVANTGELFF.

This chain connects TRBV13 to TRBJ2-4; TRBD1 might be the D (5 bases). Germline V CDR1 and CDR2: PRHDT, FYEKMQ (reference sequence). This CDR3 has 14 residues. Trimming took 4 bases from V and 5 from J, leaving 12 bases between them. DNA of the CDR3: TGTGCCAGCAGCTATCAGGGTCCCCAAAACATTCAGTACTTC. Its translation is CASSYQGPQNIQYF. The entire variable domain, with the rest obtained from reference TRBV13 and TRBJ2-4, is as follows: AAGVIQSPRHLIKEKRETATLKCYPIPRHDTVYWYQQGPGQDPQFLISFYEKMQSDKGSIPDRFSAQQFSDYHSELNMSSLELGDSALYFCASSYQGPQNIQYFGAGTRLSVL.

The chain has TRBV29-1 and TRBJ1-1; maybe TRBD1 (6 bases). The V gene lost 7 bases and the J gene lost 4 bases, with 19 bases spanning the gap. This CDR3 region has 14 residues. The germline V gene encodes CDR1 SQVTM and CDR2 ANQGSEA. CDR3 in DNA: TGCAGCGCGGGCGGGGGGCGCGTTAGCACTGAAGCTTTCTTT. Protein: CSAGGGRVSTEAFF.

The chain combines TRBV6-2 or TRBV6-3 with TRBJ2-1; D perhaps matches TRBD1 (5 bases). The germline V and J ends were trimmed by 2 bases and 6 bases, with 11 bases remaining between them. The CDR3 runs to 14 residues. In germline, CDR1 is MNHEY, CDR2 SVGEGT. The chain's CDR3 is CASSYGARVNEQFF. The DNA of the CDR3 is TGTGCCAGCAGTTACGGGGCCCGGGTCAATGAGCAGTTCTTC.

This clone turned up a few times. This chain joins TRBV6-5 and TRBJ2-2, with D unresolved. The CDR3 loop spans 12 amino acids. Germline-derived CDR1 and CDR2 are MNHEY and SVGAGI. Trimming shortened V by 5 bases and J by 7 bases, and 8 bases separated the two germline ends. The CDR3 sequence is CASSTRGGELFF. Here the CDR3 DNA reads TGTGCCAGCAGTACCCGCGGCGGGGAGCTGTTTTTT.

The rearrangement joins TRBV15 to TRBJ1-4, with a tentative D call TRBD1 (5 bases). The V end lost 2 bases, the J end lost 14 bases, and 21 bases lay between the germline ends. Germline assignment: CDR1 LNHNV and CDR2 YYDKDF (reference sequence). The CDR3 contains 15 residues. CDR3 protein: CATSRPPGATRGLFF. The CDR3 region has the DNA TGTGCCACCAGCAGACCTCCGGGAGCAACCCGGGGGCTGTTTTTT.

The rearrangement uses TRBV6-5 and TRBJ2-7, with 8 bases that match TRBD1. The ends lost 4 bases at V and 5 bases at J; junction bases unmatched: 7. CDR1 and CDR2 (germline): MNHEY, SVGAGI. The CDR3 has 14 residues. The DNA of the CDR3 is TGTGCCAGCAGTTCTGCGACAGGGGCCCACGAGCAGTACTTC. Translating it yields CASSSATGAHEQYF.

The genes are TRBV19 and TRBJ1-2; 8 positions match TRBD1. This CDR3 comprises 15 residues. The germline V gene encodes CDR1 LNHDA and CDR2 SQIVND (reference sequence). The junction had 9 bases not matched to a gene; V was cut back by 7 bases and J by 2 bases. For the CDR3, the DNA is TGTGCCAGTACCTTAGGACAGGGTCGAAACTATGGCTACACCTTC. Amino acid sequence: CASTLGQGRNYGYTF.

Here the CDR3 reads CASSLTTGLAGGNNEQFF. CDR3 DNA: TGCGCCAGCAGCTTGACTACGGGACTAGCGGGGGGAAACAATGAGCAGTTCTTC. The V gene is TRBV5-1, the J gene TRBJ2-1; 15 bases match TRBD2. The CDR3 covers 18 residues. CDR1 and CDR2 (germline): SGHRS, YFSETQ. V lost 1 base to trimming and J lost 5 bases; unmatched junction nucleotides: 7.

The V and J genes are TRBV9 and TRBJ1-2, with 8 bases aligning to TRBD1. Germline CDR1 SGDLS, CDR2 YYNGEE. The CDR3 is 13 residues long. V lost 0 bases to trimming and J lost 13 bases; unmatched junction nucleotides: 8. The CDR3 DNA sequence: TGTGCCAGCAGCGTAGACGAATTCAGGGGGCCCACCTTC. Translation: CASSVDEFRGPTF. The complete variable domain, with remaining parts taken from reference TRBV9 and TRBJ1-2, reads DSGVTQTPKHLITATGQRVTLRCSPRSGDLSVYWYQQSLDQGLQFLIQYYNGEERAKGNILERFSAQQFPDLHSELNLSSLELGDSALYFCASSVDEFRGPTFGSGTRLTVV.

The chain employs TRBV19 and TRBJ2-3; 8 bases are a match to TRBD1. The V gene's germline CDR1 is LNHDA and CDR2 SQIVND (reference sequence). Trimming took 5 bases from V and 8 from J; bases not matched to a gene: 6. CDR3 length equals 13 residues. The CDR3 loop is CASSRQGTSTQYF. As DNA, the CDR3 is TGTGCCAGTAGTCGACAGGGGACTTCTACGCAGTATTTT.

The chain carries TRBV4-2 and TRBJ2-1; a weak D match, TRBD2 (6 bases). Germline lookup yields CDR1 LGHNA and CDR2 YNFKEQ. The CDR3 contains 16 residues. V lost 1 base and J lost 8, with 18 bases in between. CDR3 sequence (DNA): TGTGCCAGCAGCCAAGTTCCGGGACTTCGTTGGGATGAGCAGTTCTTC. Its translation: CASSQVPGLRWDEQFF.

This clone has only one observation. V and J are TRBV5-1 and TRBJ1-1; no clear D. CDR1 and CDR2 (germline): SGHRS, YFSETQ. The CDR3 is 14 residues long. Trimming left V 4 bases short and J 1 base short, with 11 bases between. Here the CDR3 reads CASSATTSNTEAFF. CDR3 nucleotide sequence: TGCGCCAGCAGCGCCACGACATCGAACACTGAAGCTTTCTTT.